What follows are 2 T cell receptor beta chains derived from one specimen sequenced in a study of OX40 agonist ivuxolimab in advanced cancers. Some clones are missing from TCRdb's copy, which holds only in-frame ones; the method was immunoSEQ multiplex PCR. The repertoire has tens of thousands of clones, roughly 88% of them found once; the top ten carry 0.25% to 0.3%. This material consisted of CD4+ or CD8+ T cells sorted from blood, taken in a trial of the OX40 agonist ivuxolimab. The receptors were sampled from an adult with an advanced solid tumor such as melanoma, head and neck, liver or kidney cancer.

The CDR3, as DNA: TGTGCCAGCAGTGCAGTAGCGGGGAACAACAATGAGCAGTTCTTC. Translating it yields CASSAVAGNNNEQFF. The rearrangement joins TRBV6-5 to TRBJ2-1, with 8 bases lining up with TRBD2. With 5 bases clipped from V and 5 bases from J, the junction kept 8 bases outside the gene matches. Germline CDR1 reads MNHEY; CDR2 reads SVGAGI. This CDR3 spans 15 amino acids.

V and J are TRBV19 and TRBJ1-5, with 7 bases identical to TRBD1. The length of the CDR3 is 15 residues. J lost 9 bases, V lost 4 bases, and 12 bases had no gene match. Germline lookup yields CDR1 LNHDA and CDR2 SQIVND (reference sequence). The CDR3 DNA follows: TGTGCCAGTAGTAGGGCCGACAGGGTTCGTTGGCCCCAGCATTTT. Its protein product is CASSRADRVRWPQHF.